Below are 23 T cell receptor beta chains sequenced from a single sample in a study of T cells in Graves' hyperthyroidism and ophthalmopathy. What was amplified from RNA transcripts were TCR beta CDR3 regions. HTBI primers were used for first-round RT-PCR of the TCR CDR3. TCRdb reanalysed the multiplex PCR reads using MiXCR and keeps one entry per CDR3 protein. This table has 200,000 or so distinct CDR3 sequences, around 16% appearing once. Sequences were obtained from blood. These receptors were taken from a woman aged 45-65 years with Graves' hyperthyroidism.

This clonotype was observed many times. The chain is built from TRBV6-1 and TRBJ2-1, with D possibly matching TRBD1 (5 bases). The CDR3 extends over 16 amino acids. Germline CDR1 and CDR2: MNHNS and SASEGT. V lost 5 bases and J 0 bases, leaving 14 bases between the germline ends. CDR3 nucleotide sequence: TGTGCCAGCAGTCCTGGTGACAGACGCTCCTACAATGAGCAGTTCTTC. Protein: CASSPGDRRSYNEQFF.

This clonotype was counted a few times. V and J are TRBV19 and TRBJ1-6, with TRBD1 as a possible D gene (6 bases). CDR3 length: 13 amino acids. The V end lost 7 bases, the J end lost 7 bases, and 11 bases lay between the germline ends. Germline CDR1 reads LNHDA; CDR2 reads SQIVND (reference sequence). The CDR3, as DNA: TGTGCCAGTACACAGGGAAGGAATTCACCCCTCCACTTT. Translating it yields CASTQGRNSPLHF.

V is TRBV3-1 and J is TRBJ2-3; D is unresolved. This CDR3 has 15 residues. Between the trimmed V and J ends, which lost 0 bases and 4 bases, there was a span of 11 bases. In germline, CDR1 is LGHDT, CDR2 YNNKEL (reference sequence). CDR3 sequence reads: CASSQDPAMADTQYF. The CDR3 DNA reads TGTGCCAGCAGCCAAGATCCGGCTATGGCAGATACGCAGTATTTT.

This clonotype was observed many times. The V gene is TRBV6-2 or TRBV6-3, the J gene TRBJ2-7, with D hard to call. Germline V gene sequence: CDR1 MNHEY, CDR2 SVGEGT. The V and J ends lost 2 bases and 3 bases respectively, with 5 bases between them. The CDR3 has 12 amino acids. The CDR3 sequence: CASSYGNYEQYF. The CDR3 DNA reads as TGTGCCAGCAGTTACGGGAACTACGAGCAGTACTTC.

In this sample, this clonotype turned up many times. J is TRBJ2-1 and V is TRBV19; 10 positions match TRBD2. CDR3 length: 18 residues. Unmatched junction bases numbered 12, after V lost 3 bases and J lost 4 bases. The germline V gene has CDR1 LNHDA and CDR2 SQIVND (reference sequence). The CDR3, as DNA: TGTGCCAGTAGTATGCCGAGCGGGAGGGCCTTGGGGTACAATGAGCAGTTCTTC. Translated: CASSMPSGRALGYNEQFF.

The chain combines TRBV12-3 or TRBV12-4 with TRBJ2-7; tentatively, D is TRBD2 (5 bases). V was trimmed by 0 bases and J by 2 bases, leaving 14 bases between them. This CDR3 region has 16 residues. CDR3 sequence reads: CASSLAQLADTYEQYF. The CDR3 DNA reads TGTGCCAGCAGTTTAGCGCAGCTAGCAGACACCTACGAGCAGTACTTC.

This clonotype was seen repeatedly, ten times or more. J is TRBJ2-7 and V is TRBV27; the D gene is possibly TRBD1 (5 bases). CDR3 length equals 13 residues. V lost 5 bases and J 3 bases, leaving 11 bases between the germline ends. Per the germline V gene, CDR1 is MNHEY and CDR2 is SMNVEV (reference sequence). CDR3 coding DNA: TGTGCCAGCAGTCCTGACAGATACTACGAGCAGTACTTC. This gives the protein CASSPDRYYEQYF.

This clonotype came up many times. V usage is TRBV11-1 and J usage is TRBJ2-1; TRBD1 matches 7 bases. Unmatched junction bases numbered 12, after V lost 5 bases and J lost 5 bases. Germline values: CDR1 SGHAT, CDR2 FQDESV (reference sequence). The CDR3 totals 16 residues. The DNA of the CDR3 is TGTGCCAGCAGCCACCAAGGAGTGACAGGGCACAATGAGCAGTTCTTC. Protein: CASSHQGVTGHNEQFF.

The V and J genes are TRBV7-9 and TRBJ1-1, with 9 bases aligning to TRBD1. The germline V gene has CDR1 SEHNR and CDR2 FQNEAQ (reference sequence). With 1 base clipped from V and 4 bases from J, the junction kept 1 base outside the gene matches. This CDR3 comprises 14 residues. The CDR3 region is CASSLDRGRTEAFF. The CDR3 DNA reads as TGTGCCAGCAGCTTAGACAGGGGGCGCACTGAAGCTTTCTTT.

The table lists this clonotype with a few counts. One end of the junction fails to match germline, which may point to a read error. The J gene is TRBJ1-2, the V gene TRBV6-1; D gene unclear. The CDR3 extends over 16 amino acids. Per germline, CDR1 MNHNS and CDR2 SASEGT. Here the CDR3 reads CAGSEALRYYNYGYTF. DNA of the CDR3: TGTGCCGGCAGTGAAGCGCTTCGGTACTACAACTATGGCTACACCTTC.

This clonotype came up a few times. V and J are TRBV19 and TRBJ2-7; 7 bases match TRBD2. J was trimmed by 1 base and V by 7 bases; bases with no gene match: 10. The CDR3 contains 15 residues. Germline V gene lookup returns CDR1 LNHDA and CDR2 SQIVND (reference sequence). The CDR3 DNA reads TGTGCCAGTACGGTCGCGGCGGGAGCTTCCTACGAGCAGTACTTC. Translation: CASTVAAGASYEQYF. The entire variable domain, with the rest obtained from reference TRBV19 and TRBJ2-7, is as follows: DGGITQSPKYLFRKEGQNVTLSCEQNLNHDAMYWYRQDPGQGLRLIYYSQIVNDFQKGDIAEGYSVSREKKESFPLTVTSAQKNPTAFYLCASTVAAGASYEQYFGPGTRLTVT.

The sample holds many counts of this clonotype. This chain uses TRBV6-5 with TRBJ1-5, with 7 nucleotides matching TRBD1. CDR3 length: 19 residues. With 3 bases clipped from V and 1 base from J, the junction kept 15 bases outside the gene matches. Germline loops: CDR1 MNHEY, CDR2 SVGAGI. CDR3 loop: CASSYKTGRASGSNQPQHF. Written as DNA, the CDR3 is TGTGCCAGCAGTTATAAGACAGGGAGGGCATCTGGGAGCAATCAGCCCCAGCATTTT.

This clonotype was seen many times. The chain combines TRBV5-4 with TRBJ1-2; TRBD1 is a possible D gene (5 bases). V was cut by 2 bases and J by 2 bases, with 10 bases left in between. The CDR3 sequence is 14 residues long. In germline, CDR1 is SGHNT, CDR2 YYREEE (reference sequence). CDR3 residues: CASSFAGLNYGYTF. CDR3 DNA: TGTGCCAGCAGCTTCGCAGGGTTAAACTATGGCTACACCTTC. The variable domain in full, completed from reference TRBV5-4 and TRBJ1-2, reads ETGVTQSPTHLIKTRGQQVTLRCSSQSGHNTVSWYQQALGQGPQFIFQYYREEENGRGNFPPRFSGLQFPNYSSELNVNALELDDSALYLCASSFAGLNYGYTFGSGTRLTVV.

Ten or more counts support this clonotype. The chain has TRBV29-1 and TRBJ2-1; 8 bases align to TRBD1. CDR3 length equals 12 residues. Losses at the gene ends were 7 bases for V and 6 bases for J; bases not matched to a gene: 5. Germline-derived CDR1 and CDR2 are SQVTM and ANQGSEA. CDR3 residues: CSANDRGNEQFF. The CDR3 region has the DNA TGCAGCGCAAATGACAGGGGCAATGAGCAGTTCTTC.

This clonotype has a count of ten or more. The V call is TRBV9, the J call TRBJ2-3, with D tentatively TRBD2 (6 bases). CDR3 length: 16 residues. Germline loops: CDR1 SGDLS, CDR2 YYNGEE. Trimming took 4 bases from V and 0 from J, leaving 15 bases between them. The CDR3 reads CASSIRGTLSTDTQYF. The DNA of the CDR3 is TGTGCCAGCAGCATCCGAGGGACTTTAAGCACAGATACGCAGTATTTT.

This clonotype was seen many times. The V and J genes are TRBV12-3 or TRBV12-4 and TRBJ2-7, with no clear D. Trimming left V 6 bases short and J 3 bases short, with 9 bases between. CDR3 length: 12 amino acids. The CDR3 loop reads CASRLTGYEQYF. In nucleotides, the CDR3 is TGTGCCAGCAGGTTAACCGGCTACGAGCAGTACTTC.

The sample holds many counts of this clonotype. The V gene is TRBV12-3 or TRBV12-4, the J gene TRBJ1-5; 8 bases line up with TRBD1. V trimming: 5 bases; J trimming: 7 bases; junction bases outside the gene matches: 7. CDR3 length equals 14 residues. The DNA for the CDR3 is TGTGCCAGCAGTCCCACAGGGGGGGGACAGCCCCAGCATTTT. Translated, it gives CASSPTGGGQPQHF.

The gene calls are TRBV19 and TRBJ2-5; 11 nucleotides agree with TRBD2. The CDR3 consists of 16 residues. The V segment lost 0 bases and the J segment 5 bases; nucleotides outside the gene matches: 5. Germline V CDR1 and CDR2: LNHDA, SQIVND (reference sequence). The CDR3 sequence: CASSIEVAGGLETQYF. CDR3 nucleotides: TGTGCCAGTAGTATAGAGGTAGCGGGAGGGCTCGAGACCCAGTACTTC. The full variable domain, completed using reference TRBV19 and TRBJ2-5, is DGGITQSPKYLFRKEGQNVTLSCEQNLNHDAMYWYRQDPGQGLRLIYYSQIVNDFQKGDIAEGYSVSREKKESFPLTVTSAQKNPTAFYLCASSIEVAGGLETQYFGPGTRLLVL.

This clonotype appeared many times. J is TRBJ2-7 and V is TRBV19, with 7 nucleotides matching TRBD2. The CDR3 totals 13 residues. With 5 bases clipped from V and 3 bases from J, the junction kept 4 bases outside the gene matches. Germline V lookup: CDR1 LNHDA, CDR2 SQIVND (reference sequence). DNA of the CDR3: TGTGCCAGTAGTTTCGGGACTAACTACGAGCAGTACTTC. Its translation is CASSFGTNYEQYF.

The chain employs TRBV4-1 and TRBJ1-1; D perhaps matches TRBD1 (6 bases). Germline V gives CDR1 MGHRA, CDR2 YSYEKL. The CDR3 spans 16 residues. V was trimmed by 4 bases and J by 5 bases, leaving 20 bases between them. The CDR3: CASSPRAGVGGTEAFF. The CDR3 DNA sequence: TGCGCCAGCAGCCCTCGAGCAGGGGTCGGAGGAACTGAAGCTTTCTTT.

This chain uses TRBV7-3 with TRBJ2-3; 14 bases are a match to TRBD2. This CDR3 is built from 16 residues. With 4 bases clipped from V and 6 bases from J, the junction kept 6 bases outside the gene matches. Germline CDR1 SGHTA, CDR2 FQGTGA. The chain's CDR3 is CASSSGLAGALDTQYF. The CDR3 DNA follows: TGTGCCAGCAGCTCGGGACTAGCGGGAGCGCTTGATACGCAGTATTTT.

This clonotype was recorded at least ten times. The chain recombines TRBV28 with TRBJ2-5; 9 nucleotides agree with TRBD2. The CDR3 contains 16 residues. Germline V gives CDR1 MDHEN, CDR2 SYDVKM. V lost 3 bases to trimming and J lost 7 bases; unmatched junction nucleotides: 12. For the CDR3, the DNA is TGTGCCAGCAGTTTTTCCCTAGCGGGACCTTTGTTGACCCAGTACTTC. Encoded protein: CASSFSLAGPLLTQYF.

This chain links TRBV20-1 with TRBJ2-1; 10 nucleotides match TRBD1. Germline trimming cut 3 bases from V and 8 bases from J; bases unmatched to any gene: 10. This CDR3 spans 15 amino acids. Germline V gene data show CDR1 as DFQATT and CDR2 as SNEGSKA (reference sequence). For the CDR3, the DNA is TGCAGTGCTAGGACAGGGGGCAAATCAACTTATGAGCAGTTCTTC. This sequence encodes CSARTGGKSTYEQFF.